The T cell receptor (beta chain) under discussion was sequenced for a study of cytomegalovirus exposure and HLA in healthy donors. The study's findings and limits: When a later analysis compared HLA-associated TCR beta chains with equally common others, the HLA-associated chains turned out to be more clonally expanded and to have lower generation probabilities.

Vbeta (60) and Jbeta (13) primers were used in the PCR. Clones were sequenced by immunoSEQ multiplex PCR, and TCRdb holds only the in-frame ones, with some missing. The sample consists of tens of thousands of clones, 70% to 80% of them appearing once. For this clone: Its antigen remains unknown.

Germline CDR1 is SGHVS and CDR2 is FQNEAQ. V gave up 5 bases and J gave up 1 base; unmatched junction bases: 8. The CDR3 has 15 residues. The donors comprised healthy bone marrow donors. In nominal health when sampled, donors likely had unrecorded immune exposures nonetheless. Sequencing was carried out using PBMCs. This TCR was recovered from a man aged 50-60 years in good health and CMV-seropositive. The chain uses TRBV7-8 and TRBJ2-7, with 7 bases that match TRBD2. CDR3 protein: CASSLGRRASYEQYF. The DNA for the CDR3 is TGTGCCAGCAGCCTCGGGAGGAGGGCATCCTACGAGCAGTACTTC.